This T cell receptor (beta chain) was sequenced in a study of shared clonotypes between healthy human individuals. Study-wide points: The study found lower generation probabilities in non-shared clonotypes than in those shared by all four donors. Approximately 4.6% of naive CD4 clonotypes were shared across several donors. In general, naive subsets displayed greater estimated richness than memory subsets did.

Adult donors, all healthy and HIV-negative, had no recent acute infections or vaccinations. Sequencing used immunoSEQ multiplex PCR; TCRdb keeps in-frame clones, though not all of them. The sample has more than 400,000 clones; 90% to 97% are singletons. Regarding this clone: Its cognate antigen is unknown.

Trimming left V 0 bases short and J 9 bases short, with 7 bases between. Germline lookup yields CDR1 SGHDT and CDR2 YYEEEE. This CDR3 has 13 amino acids. Sequencing was carried out using naive CD4+ T cells sorted from blood. The subset was: CD45RA+ positively selected. V usage is TRBV5-6 and J usage is TRBJ1-6; D remains unclear. This clonotype was obtained from a woman in her 30s in good health. Written as DNA, the CDR3 is TGTGCCAGCAGCTTGGTCGAAGGTTCACCCCTCCACTTT. Protein sequence: CASSLVEGSPLHF.